Given below is one TCR beta chain in context. Its cognate antigen is unknown. The source of the sample is a study of cytomegalovirus exposure and HLA in healthy donors. This CDR3 is built from 16 residues. V dropped 4 bases and J dropped 1; count of bases not matched to a gene: 5. Germline loops: CDR1 SGHRS, CDR2 YFSETQ. Study-level points and caveats: An observed cluster of highly shared sequence variants was recorded as a likely sequencing artifact.

Primers included in the PCR were 60 Vbeta and 13 Jbeta primers. Sequenced by immunoSEQ multiplex PCR; TCRdb stores in-frame clones only, minus some. The sample shows more than 130,000 clones, 75% to 80% of them seen only once. The V gene is TRBV5-1, the J gene TRBJ2-3; 11 bases align to TRBD2. The source is a man between 18 and 35 years old in good health and CMV-seronegative. The sequencing sample was made of PBMCs. CDR3 residues: CASSAQTSGGTDTQYF. Written as DNA, the CDR3 is TGCGCCAGCAGCGCGCAGACTAGCGGGGGCACAGATACGCAGTATTTT.